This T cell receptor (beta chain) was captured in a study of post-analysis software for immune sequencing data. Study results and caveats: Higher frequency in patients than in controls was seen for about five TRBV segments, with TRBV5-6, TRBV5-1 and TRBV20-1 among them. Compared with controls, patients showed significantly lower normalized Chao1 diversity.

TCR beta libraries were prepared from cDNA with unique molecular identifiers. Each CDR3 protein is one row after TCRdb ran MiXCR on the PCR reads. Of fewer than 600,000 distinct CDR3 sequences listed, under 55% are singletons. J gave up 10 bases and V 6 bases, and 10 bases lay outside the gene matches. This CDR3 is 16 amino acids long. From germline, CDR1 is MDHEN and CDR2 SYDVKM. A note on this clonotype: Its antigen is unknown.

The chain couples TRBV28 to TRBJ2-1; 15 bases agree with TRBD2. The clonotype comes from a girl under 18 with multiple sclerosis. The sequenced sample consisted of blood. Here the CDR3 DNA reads TGTGCCAGCAGCTCCACCGGGACTAGCGGGAGGAACGAGCAGTTCTTC. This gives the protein CASSSTGTSGRNEQFF.